Presented here are 5 T cell receptor beta chains from one specimen sequenced in a study of molecular identifiers for immune sequencing clone quantification. TCRdb recomputed calls from the PCR reads with MiXCR, one row per CDR3 protein. Of about 510,000 distinct CDR3 sequences detected, 20% to 25% appear once; the ten largest clones hold 0.7% to 1%. The material sequenced was naive CD8+ T cells from blood, with Jurkat cell RNA spiked in. Subset described: FACS-sorted CD8+CD4-CCR7+CD45RA+ naive T cells. Source of these receptors: a human donor in good health. Some libraries in this study had Jurkat cell RNA spiked in.

This chain uses TRBV11-2 with TRBJ2-7; TRBD2 might be the D (6 bases). The germline gives CDR1 SGHAT, CDR2 FQNNGV. V was shortened by 5 bases and J by 2 bases, with 13 bases between the two germline ends. The CDR3 is 14 residues long. CDR3 bases: TGTGCCAGCAGCATGCGACTAGAGACCTACGAGCAGTACTTC. Amino acid sequence: CASSMRLETYEQYF.

This clonotype was recorded many times. The chain couples TRBV6-5 to TRBJ2-7, with 7 bases aligning to TRBD2. Trimming removed 0 bases from V and 2 bases from J; junction bases left unmatched: 10. This CDR3 has 17 amino acids. Germline V gene lookup returns CDR1 MNHEY and CDR2 SVGAGI. The CDR3 spells CASSYSTYPGGTYEQYF. CDR3 sequence (DNA): TGTGCCAGCAGTTACTCGACTTATCCGGGGGGTACCTACGAGCAGTACTTC.

This clonotype was found many times. This CDR3 reads CASSQGRGSEQYF. DNA of the CDR3: TGTGCCAGCAGCCAAGGACGAGGGAGCGAGCAGTACTTC. This chain connects TRBV4-2 to TRBJ2-7; possibly TRBD2 for D (5 bases). The CDR3 sequence is 13 residues long. Germline lookup yields CDR1 LGHNA and CDR2 YNFKEQ. Trimming removed 1 base from V and 6 bases from J, with 10 bases in between.

The chain couples TRBV7-9 to TRBJ2-7, with 7 nucleotides matching TRBD2. The germline V gene has CDR1 SEHNR and CDR2 FQNEAQ (reference sequence). The length of the CDR3 is 14 residues. The junction had 4 bases not matched to a gene; V was cut back by 1 base and J by 4 bases. The CDR3 DNA is TGTGCCAGCAGCTTAGGCGGGGGATTTTACGAGCAGTACTTC. Encoded protein: CASSLGGGFYEQYF.

This clonotype was seen a handful of times. V is TRBV20-1 and J is TRBJ2-7; perhaps D is TRBD1 or TRBD2 (6 bases each). The CDR3 has 16 residues. Trimming removed 3 bases at V and 3 bases at J, with 21 bases between. CDR1 DFQATT and CDR2 SNEGSKA come from the germline V gene (reference sequence). The chain's CDR3 is CSAREVGGPGFYEQYF. In DNA, the CDR3 is TGCAGTGCTAGGGAGGTAGGGGGGCCGGGGTTCTACGAGCAGTACTTC.